The 20 T cell receptor beta chains listed next were all sequenced from one sample in a study of blood T cell repertoires in COVID-19. Assay used: immunoSEQ multiplex PCR; TCRdb lists only in-frame clones, some missing. Here the sample spans some 190,000 clones, around 85% being singletons. The sequencing sample was made of peripheral blood. The receptors originated from a human donor with active or convalescent COVID-19. The donor label of this sample is uncertain.

V usage is TRBV2 and J usage is TRBJ2-7, with 8 bases matching TRBD1. The CDR3 has 15 amino acids. With 6 bases clipped from V and 2 bases from J, the junction kept 9 bases outside the gene matches. CDR1 and CDR2 from the germline V gene are SNHLY and FYNNEI. The DNA for the CDR3 is TGTGCCAGCAGGTCAGGGGGCCATCCCACCTACGAGCAGTACTTC. This sequence encodes CASRSGGHPTYEQYF.

V gene TRBV18 combines with J gene TRBJ2-1; 11 bases match TRBD2. Per germline, CDR1 KGHSH and CDR2 LQKENI. CDR3 length: 16 amino acids. V gave up 4 bases and J gave up 1 base; unmatched junction bases: 3. The CDR3 protein is CASSHGTSGSYNEQFF. Here the CDR3 DNA reads TGTGCCAGCTCACACGGGACTAGCGGATCCTACAATGAGCAGTTCTTC.

The chain has TRBV5-1 and TRBJ2-5, with 11 bases lining up with TRBD1. V lost 4 bases, J lost 4 bases, and 9 bases stayed unmatched. The CDR3 has 16 amino acids. Per the germline V gene, CDR1 is SGHRS and CDR2 is YFSETQ. The DNA of the CDR3 is TGCGCCAGCAGCACAAGAGAAGGACAGGGGGCAGAGACCCAGTACTTC. This sequence encodes CASSTREGQGAETQYF.

The rearrangement uses TRBV28 and TRBJ1-2; TRBD1 matches at 7 bases. CDR3 length equals 12 residues. Germline trimming cut 10 bases from V and 8 bases from J; bases unmatched to any gene: 10. Germline V gives CDR1 MDHEN, CDR2 SYDVKM. In nucleotides, the CDR3 is TGTGCCATCCACCTCCAGGGGGGAGGCTACACCTTC. Protein product: CAIHLQGGGYTF.

This chain uses TRBV7-2 with TRBJ2-4, with D maybe TRBD2 (7 bases). V lost 0 bases and J 3 bases, leaving 12 bases between the germline ends. Per germline, CDR1 SGHTA and CDR2 FQGNSA. This CDR3 is built from 16 residues. CDR3 residues: CASSLAGGPGKNIQYF. In DNA, the CDR3 is TGTGCCAGCAGCTTAGCGGGGGGGCCCGGCAAAAACATTCAGTACTTC.

The chain is built from TRBV5-4 and TRBJ1-2; D gene uncertain. V was pared by 4 bases and J by 4 bases, with 17 bases between. Germline values: CDR1 SGHNT, CDR2 YYREEE (reference sequence). The length of the CDR3 is 15 residues. The CDR3 loop reads CASSLNTSPFYGYTF. The CDR3 nucleotides read TGTGCCAGCAGCCTTAATACTAGTCCATTCTATGGCTACACCTTC.

This sequence joins TRBV6-5 and TRBJ1-3; D is undetermined. Germline V CDR1 and CDR2: MNHEY, SVGAGI. There are 13 residues in the CDR3. The V end lost 4 bases, the J end lost 3 bases, and 7 bases lay between the germline ends. The CDR3 reads CASSSESGNTIYF. The DNA of the CDR3 is TGTGCCAGCAGTTCAGAAAGTGGAAACACCATATATTTT.

The rearrangement uses TRBV5-1 and TRBJ2-1, with 9 bases aligning to TRBD2. The CDR3 consists of 19 residues. The trim removed 0 bases at V and 6 bases at J, leaving 16 bases unmatched. The germline V gene encodes CDR1 SGHRS and CDR2 YFSETQ. This CDR3 reads CASSLVASGEPLFFNEQFF. The CDR3 coding sequence is TGCGCCAGCAGCTTGGTTGCTAGCGGGGAACCGCTTTTCTTCAATGAGCAGTTCTTC.

The rearrangement uses TRBV11-1 and TRBJ1-1; weak D call: TRBD1 (5 bases). The CDR3 spans 14 residues. Germline V gene lookup returns CDR1 SGHAT and CDR2 FQDESV (reference sequence). The V end was cut by 1 base, the J end by 4 bases, with 10 bases between. CDR3 DNA: TGTGCCAGCAGCTTAGAAGGCAGGGTCACTGAAGCTTTCTTT. Translation gives CASSLEGRVTEAFF.

As DNA, the CDR3 is TGTGCCAGCAGCACAGGCCTCTCCTACGAGCAGTACTTC. Translated, it gives CASSTGLSYEQYF. The chain recombines TRBV12-3 or TRBV12-4 with TRBJ2-7; D may be TRBD1 (5 bases). Trimming pared 6 bases from V and 0 bases from J, leaving 9 bases between. CDR3 length: 13 residues.

V usage is TRBV3-1 (or the pseudogene TRBV3-2) and J usage is TRBJ2-1, with D possibly TRBD2 on 5 matching bases. Trimming took 0 bases from V and 15 from J, leaving 18 bases between them. Germline assignment: CDR1 LGHDT and CDR2 YNNKEL (reference sequence). The CDR3 loop spans 14 amino acids. CDR3 nucleotide sequence: TGTGCCAGCAGCCAAGACGACTTTTCGGGGTACGTGTTCTTC. Protein sequence: CASSQDDFSGYVFF.

V usage is TRBV19 and J usage is TRBJ2-1; 11 nucleotides line up with TRBD2. From germline, CDR1 is LNHDA and CDR2 SQIVND (reference sequence). The junction had 5 bases not matched to a gene; V was cut back by 3 bases and J by 7 bases. The CDR3 runs 15 residues. The CDR3 nucleotides read TGTGCCAGTAGTATGGCTAGCGGGAGGAGGAATGAGCAGTTCTTC. Its protein is CASSMASGRRNEQFF.

The rearrangement links TRBV30 to TRBJ2-7; 7 bases map to TRBD1. Germline V lookup: CDR1 GTSNPN, CDR2 SVGIG (reference sequence). This CDR3 is 16 amino acids long. V was clipped by 3 bases and J by 3 bases; unmatched bases: 14. The CDR3 nucleotides are TGTGCCTGGAGGGCCTGGGACAGATCCGACTTCTACGAGCAGTACTTC. It codes for CAWRAWDRSDFYEQYF. Using reference TRBV30 and TRBJ2-7 for the parts outside the CDR3, the full variable domain is SQTIHQWPATLVQPVGSPLSLECTVEGTSNPNLYWYRQAAGRGLQLLFYSVGIGQISSEVPQNLSASRPQDRQFILSSKKLLLSDSGFYLCAWRAWDRSDFYEQYFGPGTRLTVT.

This clone was observed once. V gene TRBV9 combines with J gene TRBJ1-3; 9 bases are shared with TRBD1. This CDR3 region has 16 residues. With V trimmed by 4 bases and J by 1 base, 6 bases remained unmatched. Germline CDR1 reads SGDLS; CDR2 reads YYNGEE. Here the CDR3 reads CASSPWDRVSGNTIYF. Written as DNA, the CDR3 is TGTGCCAGCAGCCCTTGGGACAGGGTTTCTGGAAACACCATATATTTT.

The chain combines TRBV7-9 with TRBJ1-2; 8 bases fit TRBD1. The CDR3 loop spans 12 amino acids. V was pared by 5 bases and J by 12 bases, with 8 bases of the junction left unmatched. Per the germline V gene, CDR1 is SEHNR and CDR2 is FQNEAQ (reference sequence). CDR3 region: CASSRTSGQDTF. The CDR3 region has the DNA TGTGCCAGCAGCAGAACATCGGGACAGGACACCTTC.

The genes are TRBV2 and TRBJ1-6; 8 bases agree with TRBD1. Per germline, CDR1 SNHLY and CDR2 FYNNEI. The CDR3 totals 15 residues. Trimming took 6 bases from V and 6 from J; bases not matched to a gene: 7. The CDR3 coding sequence is TGTGCCAGCAGGACGACAGGGGTACGTAATTCACCCCTCCACTTT. It yields the protein CASRTTGVRNSPLHF.

The gene calls are TRBV9 and TRBJ2-1; perhaps TRBD2 as D (5 bases). Germline CDR1 SGDLS, CDR2 YYNGEE. This CDR3 comprises 16 residues. The germline V and J ends were trimmed by 0 bases and 10 bases, with 20 bases remaining between them. CDR3 protein: CASSVGGSGLTYEQFF. The CDR3 DNA follows: TGTGCCAGCAGCGTAGGAGGGAGCGGCCTGACCTACGAGCAGTTCTTC.

The chain is built from TRBV27 and TRBJ2-1; 12 bases line up with TRBD2. The germline V gene has CDR1 MNHEY and CDR2 SMNVEV (reference sequence). This CDR3 region has 17 residues. V was clipped by 5 bases and J by 1 base; unmatched bases: 6. Here the CDR3 reads CASSPGLAGWSYNEQFF. CDR3 bases: TGTGCCAGCAGTCCCGGACTAGCGGGGTGGTCCTACAATGAGCAGTTCTTC.

The V and J genes are TRBV2 and TRBJ2-7; 8 nucleotides align to TRBD2. The ends lost 8 bases at V and 0 bases at J; junction bases unmatched: 6. The CDR3 is 14 residues long. The germline gives CDR1 SNHLY, CDR2 FYNNEI. The CDR3 coding sequence is TGTGCCAGCCGGACTAGCTGGAGCTCCTACGAGCAGTACTTC. This sequence encodes CASRTSWSSYEQYF.

The V call is TRBV5-5, the J call TRBJ2-7; 7 nucleotides line up with TRBD1. The J segment lost 5 bases and the V segment lost 0 bases, leaving 8 bases of the junction unmatched. The germline CDR1 and CDR2 sequences are SGHKS and YYEKEE (reference sequence). The CDR3 is 15 amino acids. The CDR3 loop reads CASSLDGQVYDEQYF. The CDR3 DNA reads as TGTGCCAGCAGCTTGGACGGACAGGTGTACGACGAGCAGTACTTC.